This TCR beta chain was identified in a study of OX40 agonist ivuxolimab in advanced cancers. Study-level background: Ivuxolimab was a fully human IgG2 agonistic monoclonal antibody targeting the costimulatory receptor OX40 (CD134). Intravenous ivuxolimab was administered to patients every 2 weeks at six dose levels: 0.01, 0.1, 0.3, 1.5, 3 and 10 mg/kg. Among the approximately 54 dose-escalation patients, some 20 had hepatocellular carcinoma, approximately 15 melanoma, 9 renal cell carcinoma and 9 head and neck cancer. In the dose-escalation cohort, around four fifths of patients were male, and the mean age was around 65 years with a range of roughly 23 to 90. Prior anti-PD-1, anti-PD-L1 or anti-CTLA-4 therapy was permitted, and approximately 42% of dose-escalation patients had received checkpoint inhibitors. Partial responses were achieved by three dose-escalation patients, of whom one had hepatocellular carcinoma and two had cutaneous melanoma. The purpose of peripheral TCRbeta sequencing was to test whether ivuxolimab changed TCR sequence diversity and led to clonal T-cell expansion. The paper describes the monotherapy dose-escalation part (N ≈ 50 patients) of the phase I trial of ivuxolimab.

Here is what the overall study found, with its caveats: On average, CD8+ T cells showed more expanded clones than CD4+ T cells after ivuxolimab. Low levels of normalized T-cell clonal expansion were also seen in some patients who did not respond. Partial responders in the 0.1-3.0 mg/kg groups had among the lowest normalized peripheral clonal expansion, especially among CD8+ T cells. The antigen specificity of the clonally expanded peripheral T cells was not determined. At doses of 0.1 to 3.0 mg/kg, clonal expansion of both CD4+ and CD8+ T cells in blood was seen between baseline and week 6.

The germline V gene yields SGHVS for CDR1 and FQNEAQ for CDR2. Counted from cysteine to phenylalanine, this CDR3 has 15 amino acids. Only the CDR3 DNA stays, 45 bases, in frame from base 1. Trimming removed 4 bases from V and 4 bases from J; the gene matches leave 5 bases unexplained. This clone was picked up one time. It has no known antigen specificity. Base-call qualities are not available, and no considerably larger clone is one nucleotide away. Genomic DNA was extracted from sorted cells for sequencing of the TCRbeta CDR3 region. The immunoSEQ Assay was used to sequence the TCRbeta CDR3 regions. TCRdb obtained this table from immuneACCESS and retained in-frame rearrangements with V and J assigned. These tables miss some clones; where compared with another copy, unresolved V genes account for less than half of the shortfall, and the remainder is unexplained. The sample table contains 25,000 to 40,000 clones; only one count was recorded for about 86% of them. The ten largest clones represent around 33% of the sample.

Patients with autoimmune disease history or receiving systemic immunosuppression were excluded from the trial. In every dose cohort, peripheral blood was drawn for TCR sequencing at baseline, cycle 4 day 1, and cycle 7 day 1. Samples were obtained from an open-label, multicenter, first-in-human phase I dose-escalation trial of ivuxolimab. Adults with locally advanced or metastatic melanoma, renal cell, hepatocellular, or head and neck squamous cell carcinoma were enrolled in the trial. CD4+ and CD8+ T cells were sorted separately from peripheral blood before TCR sequencing. This sequence originates from an adult with an advanced solid tumor such as melanoma, head and neck, liver or kidney cancer. Recombination connected TRBV7-8 to TRBJ2-3, with 10 bases matching TRBD2. The sequences come from CD4+ or CD8+ T cells sorted from blood, collected in a trial of the OX40 agonist ivuxolimab. At the DNA level, the sequence is TGTGCCAGCAGCTCTTCTAGCGGGGGTGCAGATACGCAGTATTTT. The translation is CASSSSSGGADTQYF.